This TCR beta chain was identified during a study of cytomegalovirus exposure and HLA in healthy donors. Study findings and constraints: The classifier reportedly diagnosed cytomegalovirus status with high sensitivity and specificity. The study recorded 150 to 200 TCR beta chains that were cytomegalovirus-associated.

The data were produced by immunoSEQ multiplex PCR, yet TCRdb's version contains in-frame clones alone and is incomplete. The sample holds 160,000 or so clones, roughly 83% seen once. Points on this clone: Its antigen is not known.

Sequenced sample: PBMCs. This TCR derives from a man aged 25 to 40 in good health and CMV-seropositive.

CDR3 sequence (DNA): TGTGCCAGTAGTATAGAGACAGGTATCCTCGGTGAGCAGTTCTTC. Protein sequence: CASSIETGILGEQFF. The V call is TRBV19, the J call TRBJ2-1; weak D call: TRBD1 (6 bases). Trimming pared 0 bases from V and 9 bases from J, leaving 15 bases between. Germline V gene sequence: CDR1 LNHDA, CDR2 SQIVND (reference sequence). The CDR3 contains 15 residues.